This T cell receptor (beta chain) was sequenced for a study of cytotoxic CD8 clonotypes in ibrutinib-treated CLL. Study-wide context: For this cohort, patients were some eleven relapsed/refractory and 15 treatment-naive, while approximately 17 were IGHV unmutated. It was after a median 12 months of treatment, range 6 to 36, that response samples were taken. Study conclusions and caveats: Patients had baseline clonality above age-matched healthy donors, and this clonality moved with circulating CD8+ T-cell counts.

This CDR3 is built from 16 residues. Germline V gene data show CDR1 as SGHVS and CDR2 as FQNEAQ. V shed 1 base, J shed 3 bases, and the junction held 9 bases outside the gene matches. This clone turned up a few times. Its specificity is unknown. Produced via immunoSEQ multiplex PCR; TCRdb's table is partial and in-frame only. The sample yields about 200,000 clones, roughly three quarters seen once. Sample: PBMCs, taken after 12 months of ibrutinib treatment. V and J are TRBV7-8 and TRBJ2-7; 7 bases map to TRBD1. This clonotype was sampled from a human donor with chronic lymphocytic leukemia. DNA for the CDR3: TGTGCCAGCAGCTTAGGACAGGGCCTTTTATTCTACGAGCAGTACTTC. Its translation is CASSLGQGLLFYEQYF.